These T cell receptor beta chains were read from a single sample in a study of T-cell reconstitution after alpha-beta-depleted transplantation in children. A single record per CDR3 protein comes from TCRdb applying MiXCR to the PCR reads. The sample includes about 260,000 distinct CDR3 sequences, 8.2% of them seen just once. This material consisted of PBMCs, mostly from graft donor cells, taken 180 days after TCRalphabeta/CD19-depleted stem cell transplant. All receptors derive from a male patient between 5 and 17 years old who had a stem cell transplant for acute lymphoblastic leukemia, so the T cells may come from the graft donor. The CDR3 runs from the conserved cysteine through the conserved F or W. D genes are given only for firm matches. Clone size appears in some rows only: once, few, many, or a class for an expanded clone.

j_gene | abundance | d_gene | v_gene | len | CDR3aa | CDR3nt
TRBJ1-5 | many | - | TRBV20-1 | 14 | CSASSGDRNQPQHF | TGCAGTGCTAGTTCCGGCGATCGGAATCAGCCCCAGCATTTT
TRBJ2-3 | many | - | TRBV7-6 | 15 | CASSNPGRGSDTQYF | TGTGCCAGCAGTAATCCGGGACGGGGGTCGGATACGCAGTATTTT
TRBJ1-2 | many | - | TRBV2 | 14 | CASSEVEVNYGYTF | TGTGCCAGCAGTGAAGTTGAGGTTAACTATGGCTACACCTTC
TRBJ2-2 | many | TRBD2 | TRBV20-1 | 15 | CSARPGGTLTGELFF | TGCAGTGCCCGACCCGGGGGGACCCTCACCGGGGAGCTGTTTTTT
TRBJ2-1 | many | - | TRBV11-1 | 13 | CASSFQGLNEQFF | TGTGCCAGCAGCTTCCAGGGCCTCAATGAGCAGTTCTTC
TRBJ1-1 | many | - | TRBV28 | 13 | CASSSPGRTEAFF | TGTGCCAGCAGTTCTCCGGGAAGGACTGAAGCTTTCTTT
TRBJ2-2 | many | - | TRBV6-1 | 16 | CASRGGAWGVTGELFF | TGTGCCAGCAGAGGGGGGGCCTGGGGCGTCACCGGGGAGCTGTTTTTT
TRBJ1-4 | - | - | TRBV20-1 | 12 | CSARGLNEKLFF | TGCAGTGCTAGAGGTCTAAATGAAAAACTGTTTTTT
TRBJ1-4 | many | TRBD1 | TRBV11-2 | 16 | CASSLGPGQGYEKLFF | TGTGCCAGCAGCTTAGGACCGGGACAGGGTTATGAAAAACTGTTTTTT
TRBJ2-5 | many | TRBD1 | TRBV24-1 | 16 | CATSDSPGTGDETQYF | TGTGCCACCAGTGACTCGCCCGGGACAGGGGATGAGACCCAGTACTTC
TRBJ1-1 | many | - | TRBV7-9 | 12 | CASSFRMDGAFF | TGTGCCAGCAGCTTTAGAATGGACGGAGCTTTCTTT